The rows below give T cell receptor beta chains drawn from one sample of a study of PD-1 blockade in mismatch repair-deficient tumors. Measured with immunoSEQ multiplex PCR; TCRdb has only the in-frame clones, and not every one. The sample shows around 48,000 clones, roughly 75% of them seen only once. The sequences come from peripheral blood, collected 4 weeks after starting pembrolizumab. These receptors were obtained from an adult with mismatch repair-deficient cancer. Each CDR3 is given without its conserved first and last residue. D genes are given only for firm matches.

d_gene	j_gene	v_gene	CDR3aa
TRBD2	TRBJ2-1	TRBV7-2	ASLRTSDHNEQF
NA	TRBJ2-7	TRBV21-1	ASSKVTSYEQY
NA	TRBJ1-1	TRBV5-6	ASSRTVNTEAF
NA	TRBJ2-7	TRBV9	ASSPLRTTYEQY
NA	TRBJ2-3	TRBV28	ASSLSSRVTDTQY
NA	TRBJ1-4	TRBV6-6	ASSLGTSGKLF
TRBD2	TRBJ2-1	TRBV2	ASSESWASGRGLYNEQF
TRBD2	TRBJ2-1	TRBV7-3	ASSLGASGSGYEQF
NA	TRBJ1-2	TRBV29-1	SVVFSYGYT
TRBD2	TRBJ2-1	TRBV11-1	ASSLSGSSYNEQF
NA	TRBJ2-2	TRBV7-7	ASSMDSGELF
TRBD2	TRBJ2-1	TRBV29-1	SVEEAGLAEYNEQF
NA	TRBJ1-5	TRBV30	AWSPGGGAQPQH
TRBD2	TRBJ2-3	TRBV4-1	ASSPRGSGAADTQY
TRBD2	TRBJ2-7	TRBV11-3	ASSLEIAGGPPEQY
NA	TRBJ2-3	TRBV7-8	ASSLLGFLADTQY
NA	TRBJ1-1	TRBV20-1	GWTGNTEAF
NA	TRBJ2-3	TRBV27	ASRGRLTDTQY
NA	TRBJ2-3	TRBV11-3	ASSLEGGTDTQY
NA	TRBJ2-2	TRBV14	ASSQGRIDTGELF
TRBD2	TRBJ2-1	TRBV4-1	ASSQGLAGHNEQF
TRBD2	TRBJ2-5	TRBV27	ASSLRGRDGQGRAKTQY
NA	TRBJ1-1	TRBV27	ASSQGTEAF
NA	TRBJ1-1	TRBV2	ASSVGTLNTEAF
NA	TRBJ1-1	TRBV6-5	ASSYKGGSTEAF
NA	TRBJ2-2	TRBV16	ASSQYTGRTGELF
TRBD2	TRBJ2-5	TRBV28	ASSLRLAGEPRGRETQY
NA	TRBJ2-3	TRBV7-3	ASSSRGTFGDTQY
NA	TRBJ1-1	TRBV30	AWSVRGSYGTGSVTEAF
NA	TRBJ1-2	TRBV6-1	ASSEADSRNYGYT
TRBD2	TRBJ2-7	TRBV18	ASSPPGSGGYYEQY
NA	TRBJ1-1	TRBV6-1	ASPGQNTEAF
NA	TRBJ2-5	TRBV29-1	SASSAKETQY
NA	TRBJ2-6	TRBV9	ASSVFRGGANVLT
TRBD2	TRBJ2-3	TRBV11-2	ASSFNGGGVFTDTQY
TRBD1	TRBJ1-4	TRBV15	ATSRVAGGGEKLF
NA	TRBJ2-1	TRBV2	ASSGRENEQF
NA	TRBJ1-4	TRBV19	ASSTRQNTNEKLF
TRBD1	TRBJ2-7	TRBV9	ASSAGTANYEQY
TRBD1	TRBJ2-1	TRBV9	ASSVVGVGGQGLGEQF
TRBD2	TRBJ2-1	TRBV2	ASRVSGTSGRALDNEQF
TRBD1	TRBJ2-1	TRBV5-1	ASRLGQGINEQF
NA	TRBJ2-1	TRBV14	ASSQGGGAGQF